The 30 T cell receptor beta chains below were found in one sample sequenced in a study of blood T cell repertoires in COVID-19 (dated by TCRdb to the early 2020s). Library creation used the immunoSEQ multiplex PCR assay. TCRdb took over this immuneACCESS table, retaining in-frame rearrangements with V and J assigned. Such tables are incomplete; in checked studies, under half of the missing clones stem from an unresolved V gene, and the remainder is unexplained. The sample yields around 280,000 clones; roughly 89% were counted once. Roughly 11% of the sample comes from the top ten. Material: peripheral blood. The receptors shown here come from a woman in her twenties or thirties with COVID-19, enrolled during active disease.

The chain employs TRBV5-1 and TRBJ2-1; 8 bases fit TRBD1. Per germline, CDR1 SGHRS and CDR2 YFSETQ. The CDR3 contains 16 residues. V was pared by 2 bases and J by 2 bases, with 6 bases of the junction left unmatched. The CDR3, as DNA: TGCGCCAGCAGCTTAACGACAGGGGTGACCTACAATGAGCAGTTCTTC. Its protein product is CASSLTTGVTYNEQFF.

The chain employs TRBV6-5 and TRBJ1-2, with D possibly being TRBD1 (5 bases). V lost 2 bases, J lost 0 bases, and 10 bases lay in between. The CDR3 consists of 15 residues. Germline CDR1 is MNHEY and CDR2 is SVGAGI. The CDR3 coding sequence is TGTGCCAGCAGTTACAAGGGGAACTCTAACTATGGCTACACCTTC. This sequence encodes CASSYKGNSNYGYTF.

The rearrangement links TRBV5-1 to TRBJ1-4; D is unclear. Germline V CDR1 and CDR2: SGHRS, YFSETQ. V shed 0 bases and J shed 5 bases, with 14 bases lying between them. The CDR3 has 16 amino acids. Here the CDR3 DNA reads TGCGCCAGCAGCTTGGGAGACACGGTTCCGAATGAAAAACTGTTTTTT. This gives the protein CASSLGDTVPNEKLFF.

The CDR3 here is CASSENRYGYTF. CDR3 in DNA: TGTGCCAGCAGTGAGAACAGATATGGCTACACCTTC. The chain employs TRBV6-1 and TRBJ1-2; unclear D gene. V was shortened by 3 bases and J by 5 bases, with 7 bases between the two germline ends. Germline V gene lookup returns CDR1 MNHNS and CDR2 SASEGT. This CDR3 has 12 residues.

This clone was seen a handful of times. The chain carries TRBV5-1 and TRBJ2-5; D perhaps matches TRBD2 (5 bases). Trimming removed 1 base at V and 2 bases at J, with 9 bases between. The CDR3 sequence is 14 residues long. CDR1 and CDR2 (germline): SGHRS, YFSETQ. CDR3: CASSLPSSQETQYF. CDR3 sequence (DNA): TGCGCCAGCAGCTTGCCTAGCTCTCAAGAGACCCAGTACTTC.

V and J are TRBV7-8 and TRBJ1-4; 7 nucleotides agree with TRBD1. The CDR3 covers 16 residues. V trimming: 5 bases; J trimming: 0 bases; junction bases outside the gene matches: 6. Per the germline V gene, CDR1 is SGHVS and CDR2 is FQNEAQ. The CDR3 DNA sequence: TGTGCCAGCAGCCGCGACGGGACAGCAACTAATGAAAAACTGTTTTTT. Amino acid sequence: CASSRDGTATNEKLFF. Based on the CDR3 plus reference TRBV7-8 and TRBJ1-4, the full variable domain is GAGVSQSPRYKVAKRGQDVALRCDPISGHVSLFWYQQALGQGPEFLTYFQNEAQLDKSGLPSDRFFAERPEGSVSTLKIQRTQQEDSAVYLCASSRDGTATNEKLFFGSGTQLSVL.

The rearrangement links TRBV19 to TRBJ1-3; perhaps TRBD1 as D (5 bases). V dropped 8 bases and J dropped 0 bases, with 11 bases sitting between them. This CDR3 contains 14 residues. Germline V gene sequence: CDR1 LNHDA, CDR2 SQIVND (reference sequence). The CDR3 DNA reads as TGTGCCAGTTATGACAGACCCTCTGGAAACACCATATATTTT. This codes for CASYDRPSGNTIYF.

The gene calls are TRBV5-1 and TRBJ2-7; 9 positions match TRBD2. The V gene end was trimmed by 2 bases and the J gene end by 4 bases; junction bases not matched to a gene: 7. CDR1 is SGHRS and CDR2 is YFSETQ in the germline V gene. This CDR3 is 15 amino acids long. CDR3 sequence: CASSFGGGGAYEQYF. In nucleotides, the CDR3 is TGCGCCAGCAGCTTTGGCGGCGGGGGGGCGTACGAGCAGTACTTC.

In nucleotides, the CDR3 is TGTGCCAGCAGCCAGACCCTTGCGGGATCCTACAATGAGCAGTTCTTC. Translation: CASSQTLAGSYNEQFF. The genes are TRBV3-1 (or the pseudogene TRBV3-2) and TRBJ2-1, with D maybe TRBD2 (6 bases). Germline V gene lookup returns CDR1 LGHDT and CDR2 YNNKEL (reference sequence). This CDR3 contains 16 residues. The germline V and J ends were trimmed by 3 bases and 1 base, with 13 bases remaining between them.

This clone appeared once. One end of the junction varies from germline; a read error may be responsible. The CDR3 DNA follows: TGCAGCGTTCCCACGGACAGGATCAACAGTGAAGCTTTCTTT. Amino acid sequence: CSVPTDRINSEAFF. V usage is TRBV29-1 and J usage is TRBJ1-1; TRBD1 aligns across 7 bases. Germline V lookup: CDR1 SQVTM, CDR2 ANQGSEA. The length of the CDR3 is 14 residues.

The chain links TRBV6-5 to TRBJ1-1; maybe TRBD1 (5 bases). V shed 0 bases and J shed 5 bases, with 10 bases lying between them. The CDR3 runs to 14 residues. Germline lookup yields CDR1 MNHEY and CDR2 SVGAGI. CDR3 sequence (DNA): TGTGCCAGCAGTTACTCTTCAGGGTGGACTGAAGCTTTCTTT. The encoded protein is CASSYSSGWTEAFF.

This clone appeared a single time. The CDR3 coding sequence is TGTGCCAGCAGCCCTTGGACAGGGGGCGATCCGGACACCGGGGAGCTGTTTTTT. Amino acid sequence: CASSPWTGGDPDTGELFF. The chain has TRBV21-1 and TRBJ2-2; TRBD1 is taken as the D call from the table, unchecked against the DNA. TRBV21-1 represents a pseudogene. This CDR3 has 18 amino acids.

The chain has TRBV5-1 and TRBJ2-1, with D unclear. The CDR3 has 12 residues. The germline gives CDR1 SGHRS, CDR2 YFSETQ. Trimming left V 3 bases short and J 8 bases short, with 9 bases between. The CDR3 DNA follows: TGCGCCAGCAGCTCTGACTTGGATGAGCAGTTCTTC. Its protein is CASSSDLDEQFF.

The chain links TRBV4-2 to TRBJ2-7, with D possibly matching TRBD1 (5 bases). CDR3 length equals 12 residues. Germline lookup yields CDR1 LGHNA and CDR2 YNFKEQ. Between the trimmed V and J ends, which lost 4 bases and 5 bases, there was a span of 9 bases. CDR3 DNA sequence: TGTGCCAGCAGCCTCGACAGTAACGAGCAGTACTTC. It yields the protein CASSLDSNEQYF.

This chain connects TRBV19 to TRBJ2-1; tentative D call: TRBD2 (7 bases). This CDR3 is built from 15 residues. Per germline, CDR1 LNHDA and CDR2 SQIVND (reference sequence). The V end lost 1 base, the J end lost 10 bases, and 17 bases lay between the germline ends. The CDR3 sequence is CASSIGGGPWGEQFF. The CDR3 DNA is TGTGCCAGTAGTATAGGCGGGGGCCCTTGGGGAGAGCAGTTCTTC.

This clone was detected only once. The chain carries TRBV14 and TRBJ1-5, with D perhaps matching TRBD1 (6 bases). V lost 1 base to trimming and J lost 7 bases, with 8 bases between them. CDR3 length: 13 amino acids. Germline V lookup: CDR1 SGHDN, CDR2 FVKESK. The CDR3 DNA reads TGTGCCAGCAGCCAAGGTAGGGGGCAGCCCCAGCATTTT. Translated: CASSQGRGQPQHF. Drawing the rest from reference TRBV14 and TRBJ1-5, the complete variable domain is EAGVTQFPSHSVIEKGQTVTLRCDPISGHDNLYWYRRVMGKEIKFLLHFVKESKQDESGMPNNRFLAERTGGTYSTLKVQPAELEDSGVYFCASSQGRGQPQHFGDGTRLSIL.

Of note for this clone: Other DNA variants within this sample encode the same CDR3. The chain uses TRBV19 and TRBJ1-1; D perhaps matches TRBD1 (5 bases). The CDR3 is 12 residues long. CDR1 and CDR2 from the germline V gene are LNHDA and SQIVND (reference sequence). Trimming shortened V by 3 bases and J by 4 bases, and 6 bases separated the two germline ends. This CDR3 is CASSIGATEAFF. CDR3 nucleotides: TGTGCCAGTAGTATTGGGGCCACTGAAGCTTTCTTT.

The genes are TRBV21-1 and TRBJ2-1; the D call of TRBD2 is as the table states it, not checked on the DNA. TRBV21-1 is classified as a pseudogene. The length of the CDR3 is 15 residues. The CDR3 DNA sequence: TGTGCCAGCAGCAAAGTGGGACCGGGGGGGGATGAGCAGTTCTTC. Residues: CASSKVGPGGDEQFF.

This sequence joins TRBV9 and TRBJ1-1; D may be TRBD1 (6 bases). This CDR3 spans 13 amino acids. Trimming took off 1 base at V and 7 bases at J, with 11 bases between the two ends. Germline V lookup: CDR1 SGDLS, CDR2 YYNGEE. CDR3 sequence (DNA): TGTGCCAGCAGCGTACTGGGGGCCGGTGAAGCTTTCTTT. Protein: CASSVLGAGEAFF.

The chain links TRBV5-1 to TRBJ1-1; 7 bases align to TRBD1. The V segment lost 2 bases and the J segment 0 bases; nucleotides outside the gene matches: 10. CDR3 length: 17 residues. The germline CDR1 and CDR2 sequences are SGHRS and YFSETQ. Here the CDR3 reads CASSFGTATFMNTEAFF. The DNA of the CDR3 is TGCGCCAGCAGCTTCGGGACAGCGACTTTCATGAACACTGAAGCTTTCTTT.

V and J are TRBV28 and TRBJ1-2, with a tentative D call TRBD1 (5 bases). Germline values: CDR1 MDHEN, CDR2 SYDVKM. The CDR3 is 16 amino acids. The V end lost 1 base, the J end lost 4 bases, and 16 bases lay between the germline ends. CDR3 in amino acids: CASSLSSGQGTYGYTF. In DNA form, the CDR3 reads TGTGCCAGCAGTTTATCCTCTGGGCAGGGCACCTATGGCTACACCTTC.

The sample holds a few counts of this clone. V and J are TRBV7-2 and TRBJ2-7, with D perhaps matching TRBD2 (5 bases). CDR1 is SGHTA, CDR2 FQGNSA, per germline. V lost 6 bases and J lost 2, with 8 bases in between. The CDR3 loop spans 12 amino acids. This CDR3 reads CASSRTAYEQYF. The CDR3 DNA sequence: TGTGCCAGCAGTAGGACTGCCTACGAGCAGTACTTC.

This rearrangement joins TRBV7-2 to TRBJ1-4; D gene ambiguous. V lost 5 bases and J 8 bases, leaving 18 bases between the germline ends. There are 15 residues in the CDR3. Germline V CDR1 and CDR2: SGHTA, FQGNSA. CDR3 sequence (DNA): TGTGCCAGCAGCCCCAGCCCGGGTTTGTGGGAAAAACTGTTTTTT. Amino acids: CASSPSPGLWEKLFF.

This chain links TRBV3-1 (or the pseudogene TRBV3-2) with TRBJ2-7; 9 bases agree with TRBD1. Unmatched junction bases numbered 9, after V lost 5 bases and J lost 7 bases. Germline V gene data show CDR1 as LGHDT and CDR2 as YNNKEL (reference sequence). The CDR3 contains 14 residues. CDR3 sequence (DNA): TGTGCCAGCAGCTACCGGACAGGGGAATCGGAGCAGTACTTC. Translating it yields CASSYRTGESEQYF.

This clone is a singleton in its sample. The chain couples TRBV5-1 to TRBJ1-2; 9 bases agree with TRBD1. Germline values: CDR1 SGHRS, CDR2 YFSETQ. The CDR3 has 15 amino acids. With 1 base clipped from V and 4 bases from J, the junction kept 5 bases outside the gene matches. The DNA for the CDR3 is TGCGCCAGCAGCTTGAGAACAGGGGGCGGCTATGGCTACACCTTC. Protein: CASSLRTGGGYGYTF.

The chain is built from TRBV2 and TRBJ1-6; D not resolved. With 6 bases removed from V and 8 bases from J, the gap between germline ends came to 5 bases. CDR1 is SNHLY, CDR2 FYNNEI, per germline. CDR3 length equals 11 residues. CDR3 loop: CASRSDSPLHF. CDR3 sequence (DNA): TGTGCCAGCAGGTCTGATTCACCCCTCCACTTT.

V is TRBV27 and J is TRBJ1-1; D unresolved. Trimming removed 8 bases from V and 5 bases from J, with 15 bases in between. CDR3 length equals 13 residues. Germline lookup yields CDR1 MNHEY and CDR2 SMNVEV (reference sequence). The DNA of the CDR3 is TGTGCCAGCCAGAGGGAAGGGATGACTGAAGCTTTCTTT. Translating it yields CASQREGMTEAFF.

This sequence joins TRBV10-3 and TRBJ2-5; D is possibly TRBD2 (6 bases). Germline CDR1 ENHRY, CDR2 SYGVKD. With 0 bases removed from V and 2 bases from J, the gap between germline ends came to 13 bases. The CDR3 loop spans 16 amino acids. The CDR3 coding sequence is TGTGCCATCAGTGAGTCGATAGGGACTCTACAAGAGACCCAGTACTTC. This sequence encodes CAISESIGTLQETQYF.

This chain links TRBV28 with TRBJ1-1; 7 bases match TRBD1. This CDR3 has 13 residues. Germline loops: CDR1 MDHEN, CDR2 SYDVKM. The trim removed 7 bases at V and 3 bases at J, leaving 5 bases unmatched. This chain's CDR3 is CASTFRGDTEAFF. The CDR3 nucleotides read TGTGCCAGCACCTTCAGGGGGGACACTGAAGCTTTCTTT.

The chain uses TRBV7-9 and TRBJ1-5, with 9 bases aligning to TRBD1. The length of the CDR3 is 15 residues. Germline CDR1 SEHNR, CDR2 FQNEAQ (reference sequence). With 5 bases clipped from V and 2 bases from J, the junction kept 4 bases outside the gene matches. CDR3 bases: TGTGCCAGCAGCCCCCGGGACAGGGGCAATCAGCCCCAGCATTTT. Its protein is CASSPRDRGNQPQHF.